The following is a T cell receptor beta chain sequence with its context. Its antigen remains unidentified. This entry belongs to a study of T cell repertoires in cytomegalovirus infection. Study-wide background: Indications came from public TCR beta signatures; they pointed to CMV infection and to a matching HLA type. General observations from the study: Clonotype analysis showed dominance of the ex vivo response by HLA-C-restricted CMV-specific TCR beta clonotypes. Carriers of CMV and the relevant HLA type were discriminated by public TCR beta frequency.

MiXCR was run by TCRdb on the reads, yielding one entry per CDR3 protein. This sample yields about 400,000 distinct CDR3 sequences, of which roughly 18% are seen a single time; roughly 8.7% belongs to the top ten. CDR1 SNHLY and CDR2 FYNNEI come from the germline V gene. Trimming stripped 5 bases from V and 1 base from J, with 9 bases between. The CDR3 has 13 amino acids. The source is a human donor in good health (CMV status not recorded). Some clones in this sample may be carry-over from other donors' samples. Sample: PBMCs. This chain uses TRBV2 with TRBJ2-7, with D hard to call. CDR3: CASSRLPSYEQYF. For the CDR3, the DNA is TGTGCCAGCAGTAGACTCCCATCCTACGAGCAGTACTTC.